This entry describes one T cell receptor (beta chain). Its target is not known. This sample is drawn from a study of T cell responses to AZD1222 COVID-19 vaccine. The repertoire was sequenced with immunoSEQ multiplex PCR; TCRdb's copy has only in-frame clones and lacks some. The repertoire holds about 150,000 clones, with around 90% as singletons. The CDR3 has 14 amino acids. V shed 1 base, J shed 7 bases, and the junction held 6 bases outside the gene matches. The germline CDR1 and CDR2 sequences are LGHNA and YSLEER. Study-wide results and caveats: Epitopes outside B.1.351 and B.1.1.7 mutated regions reportedly drew nearly half of spike TCRs.

This sequence originates from an adult in good health. The chain combines TRBV4-3 with TRBJ1-1, with 7 bases that match TRBD1. Specimen: peripheral blood, collected on day 0 of AZD1222 vaccination. The CDR3: CASSQGPGGREAFF. Here the CDR3 DNA reads TGCGCCAGCAGCCAAGGCCCAGGGGGTCGTGAAGCTTTCTTT.